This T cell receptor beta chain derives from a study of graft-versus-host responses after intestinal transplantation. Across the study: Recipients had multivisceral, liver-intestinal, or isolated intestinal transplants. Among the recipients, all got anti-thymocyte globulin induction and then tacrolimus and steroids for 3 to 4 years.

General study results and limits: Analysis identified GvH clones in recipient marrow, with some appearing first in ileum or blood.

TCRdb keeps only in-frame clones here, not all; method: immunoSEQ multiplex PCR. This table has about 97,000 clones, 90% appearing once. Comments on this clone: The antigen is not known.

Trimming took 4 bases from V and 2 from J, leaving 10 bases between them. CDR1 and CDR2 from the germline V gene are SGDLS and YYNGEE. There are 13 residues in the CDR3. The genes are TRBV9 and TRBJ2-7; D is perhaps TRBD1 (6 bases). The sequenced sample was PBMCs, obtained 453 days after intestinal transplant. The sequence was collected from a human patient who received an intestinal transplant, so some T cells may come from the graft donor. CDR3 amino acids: CASSRGQPYEQYF. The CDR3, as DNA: TGTGCCAGCAGCAGAGGACAGCCCTACGAGCAGTACTTC.